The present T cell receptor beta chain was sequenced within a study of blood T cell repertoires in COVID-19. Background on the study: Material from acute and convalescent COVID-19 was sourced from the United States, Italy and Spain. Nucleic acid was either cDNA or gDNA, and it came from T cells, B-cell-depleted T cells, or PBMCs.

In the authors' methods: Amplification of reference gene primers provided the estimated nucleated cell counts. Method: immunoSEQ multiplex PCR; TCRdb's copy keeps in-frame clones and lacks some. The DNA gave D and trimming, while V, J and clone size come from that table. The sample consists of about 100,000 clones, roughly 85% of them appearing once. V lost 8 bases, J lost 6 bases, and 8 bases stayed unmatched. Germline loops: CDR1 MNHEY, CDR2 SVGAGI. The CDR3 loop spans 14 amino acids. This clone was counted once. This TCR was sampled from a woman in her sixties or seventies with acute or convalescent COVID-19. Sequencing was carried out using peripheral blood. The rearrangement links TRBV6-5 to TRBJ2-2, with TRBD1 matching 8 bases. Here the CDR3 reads CASLRGPGAGELFF. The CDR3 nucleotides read TGTGCCAGCCTCAGGGGGCCAGGGGCCGGGGAGCTGTTTTTT.